This TCR beta chain was identified in a study of cytomegalovirus exposure and HLA in healthy donors. General study findings and limits: A later analysis, which compared TCR beta chains of equal frequency, found the HLA-associated ones more clonally expanded. In a later analysis, specific HLA alleles were associated with 15,000 to 20,000 TCR beta sequences at a 0.05 false discovery rate. What was likely a sequencing artifact was a cluster of highly shared sequence variants.

Trimming at V came to 0 bases and at J to 1 base, leaving 4 bases not matched to a gene. Germline CDR1 is SGHNT and CDR2 is YENEEA. This CDR3 has 17 residues. This clone was seen a few times. Its antigen is undetermined. Healthy bone marrow donors made up the donors. PCR involved 60 Vbeta and 13 Jbeta primers. Using immunoSEQ multiplex PCR, the repertoire was profiled, and TCRdb retains in-frame clones only, with some absent. The table includes 95,000 to 130,000 clones, around a tenth detected once. The TCR originated in a man aged 25-45 years in good health and CMV-seronegative. What was sequenced was PBMCs. The chain is built from TRBV11-3 and TRBJ2-1; 9 nucleotides agree with TRBD2. DNA for the CDR3: TGTGCCAGCAGCTTAGAGGTAGCGGGAGTTTCCTACAATGAGCAGTTCTTC. This gives the protein CASSLEVAGVSYNEQFF.